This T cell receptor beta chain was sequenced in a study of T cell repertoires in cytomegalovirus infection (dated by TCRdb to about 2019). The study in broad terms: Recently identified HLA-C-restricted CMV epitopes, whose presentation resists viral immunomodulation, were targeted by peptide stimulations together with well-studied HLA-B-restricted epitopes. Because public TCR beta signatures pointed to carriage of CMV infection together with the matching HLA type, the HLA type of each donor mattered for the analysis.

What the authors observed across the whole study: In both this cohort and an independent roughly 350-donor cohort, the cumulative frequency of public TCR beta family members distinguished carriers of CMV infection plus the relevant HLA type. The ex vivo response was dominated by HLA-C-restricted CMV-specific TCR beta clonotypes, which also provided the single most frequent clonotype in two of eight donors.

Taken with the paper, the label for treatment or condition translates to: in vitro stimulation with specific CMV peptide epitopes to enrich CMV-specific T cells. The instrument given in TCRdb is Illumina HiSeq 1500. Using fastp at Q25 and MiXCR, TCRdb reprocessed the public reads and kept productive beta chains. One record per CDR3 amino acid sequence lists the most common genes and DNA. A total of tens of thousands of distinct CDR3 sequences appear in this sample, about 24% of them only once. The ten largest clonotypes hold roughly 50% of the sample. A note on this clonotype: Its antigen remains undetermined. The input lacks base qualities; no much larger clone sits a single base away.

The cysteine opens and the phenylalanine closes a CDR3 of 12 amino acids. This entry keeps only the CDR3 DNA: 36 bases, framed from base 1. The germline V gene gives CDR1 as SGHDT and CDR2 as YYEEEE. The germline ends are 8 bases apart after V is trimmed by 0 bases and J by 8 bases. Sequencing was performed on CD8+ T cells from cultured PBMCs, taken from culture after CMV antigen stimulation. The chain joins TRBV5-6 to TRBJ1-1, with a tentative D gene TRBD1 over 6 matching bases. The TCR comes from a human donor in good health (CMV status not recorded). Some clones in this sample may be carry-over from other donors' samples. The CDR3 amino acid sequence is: CASSLVDREAFF. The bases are TGTGCCAGCAGCTTGGTGGACAGAGAAGCTTTCTTT.